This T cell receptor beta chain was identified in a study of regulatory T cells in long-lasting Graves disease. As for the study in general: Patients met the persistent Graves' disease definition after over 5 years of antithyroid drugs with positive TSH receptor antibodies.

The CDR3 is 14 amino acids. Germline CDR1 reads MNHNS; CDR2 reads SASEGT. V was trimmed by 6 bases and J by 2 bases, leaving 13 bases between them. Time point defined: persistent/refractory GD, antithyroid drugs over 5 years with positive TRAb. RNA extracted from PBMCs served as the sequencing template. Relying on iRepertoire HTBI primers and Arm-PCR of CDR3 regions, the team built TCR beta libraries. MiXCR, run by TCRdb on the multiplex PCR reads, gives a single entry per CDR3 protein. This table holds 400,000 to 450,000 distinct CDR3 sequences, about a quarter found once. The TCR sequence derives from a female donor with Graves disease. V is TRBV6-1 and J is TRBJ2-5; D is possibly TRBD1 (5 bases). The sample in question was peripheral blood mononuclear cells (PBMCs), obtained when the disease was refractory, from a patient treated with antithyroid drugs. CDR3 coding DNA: TGTGCCAGCAGCCCAAGGGGTCGACAAGAGACCCAGTACTTC. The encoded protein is CASSPRGRQETQYF.